This TCR beta chain was recovered during a study of T cells in tumors after PD-1 blockade. Overall study: During anti-PD-1 treatment, some patients continued daily vismodegib 150 mg.

CDR1 is SEHNR and CDR2 is FQNEAQ in the germline V gene (reference sequence). Between the trimmed V and J ends, which lost 5 bases and 8 bases, there was a span of 18 bases. The CDR3 contains 14 residues. The method was immunoSEQ multiplex PCR; TCRdb's version includes in-frame clones alone and lacks a portion of them. The sample shows about 15,000 clones, approximately 80% of them seen only once. Template: tumor biopsy or peripheral blood genomic DNA, about 550-6,500 ng per sample. Overall study results and limits: Blood contained approximately 41% of the tumor's TCR clonotypes.

Note on this clone: Its target is unknown.

Specimen: PBMCs, collected after anti-PD-1 treatment. The TCR originated in a human donor with basal cell carcinoma. The chain joins TRBV7-9 to TRBJ1-2; the D gene is possibly TRBD1 (6 bases). The chain's CDR3 is CASSPQGHLGGYTF. DNA of the CDR3: TGTGCCAGCAGCCCCCAGGGACACCTGGGGGGCTACACCTTC.